This is a list of T cell receptor beta chains from one sample in a study of tissue T cells after allogeneic stem cell transplantation. Data came from immunoSEQ multiplex PCR; TCRdb stores just in-frame clones and leaves some out. Among approximately 4,100 clones listed, roughly 78% were seen once. Sample: esophageal tissue, taken at autopsy. Receptor source: a male patient aged 60 or older with steroid-refractory graft-versus-host disease after an allogeneic stem cell transplant. Some T cells may be graft donor cells. CDR3s include the opening cysteine and the closing phenylalanine or tryptophan.

J	V	CDR3
TRBJ2-3	TRBV28	CASSLGVEMGTDTQYF
TRBJ2-7	TRBV4-2	CASSQEARGTRGEQYF
TRBJ1-4	TRBV4-3	CASSPWGPGSEGNEKLFF
TRBJ2-2	TRBV5-1	CASSLRTDNTGELFF
TRBJ2-2	TRBV2	CASSDFWDSVKAGELFF
TRBJ1-5	TRBV28	CASSPAFSVQHF
TRBJ1-6	TRBV28	CASSFRGTSHNSPLHF
TRBJ2-5	TRBV10-3	CAISDGYQETQYF
TRBJ2-5	TRBV6-1	CASSEWDRQETQYF
TRBJ1-1	TRBV18	CASSAQGGRGEAFF
TRBJ1-4	TRBV5-1	CASGLGTNNEKLFF
TRBJ2-1	TRBV2	CASGKAGEQFF
TRBJ1-2	TRBV4-2	CASSQAGQGPFNYGYTF
TRBJ1-2	TRBV2	CASSEGSKSYGYTF
TRBJ2-3	TRBV3-1/TRBV3-2	CASSRIRLAGGGDTQYF
TRBJ1-3	TRBV29-1	CSVEDRQLYSGNTIYF
TRBJ2-1	TRBV20-1	CSVPSDNEQFF
TRBJ1-1	TRBV4-1	CASSKEDLNTEAFF
TRBJ1-1	TRBV20-1	CSAPQGDKAFF
TRBJ2-2	TRBV30	CAWSWGRAGAGELFF
TRBJ2-7	TRBV5-1	CASSAGGGLLEQYF
TRBJ2-7	TRBV11-2	CASSATGTGSYEQYF
TRBJ1-2	TRBV18	CASSPRATGTPNGVYGYTF
TRBJ2-3	TRBV7-6	CASSQRRGVDTQYF
TRBJ1-4	TRBV30	CAWKGDYHEKLFF
TRBJ1-4	TRBV28	CASRSTNEKLFF
TRBJ1-1	TRBV10-1	CASSDYQGKDTEAFF
TRBJ2-7	TRBV6-5	CASISSGGYEQYF
TRBJ2-3	TRBV3-1/TRBV3-2	CASSIVAHTDTQYF
TRBJ1-6	TRBV10-2	CASGNSPLHF
TRBJ1-1	TRBV4-1	CASSPYQGSTEAFF
TRBJ1-2	TRBV5-4	CASRPGQPYGYTF
TRBJ2-7	TRBV6-6	CASSYEGQGVSYEQYF
TRBJ2-3	TRBV25-1	CASSEMGRDTQYF
TRBJ2-7	TRBV28	CASSSQRLDPSGQYF
TRBJ1-3	TRBV18	CASSPTGGISGNTIYF
TRBJ1-3	TRBV23-1	CASRTGANSGNTIYF
TRBJ2-7	TRBV4-1	CASSQAGLAGRNEQYF
TRBJ2-2	TRBV7-9	CASSYGTGGVDTGELFF
TRBJ2-1	TRBV28	CASSIPGTGDNEQFF
TRBJ1-2	TRBV4-3	CASSQAYDGNYGYTF
TRBJ1-1	TRBV10-3	CAISVGPRAEAFF
TRBJ1-1	TRBV19	CASRDRGRYTEAFF
TRBJ2-1	TRBV27	CASSSPSLYNEQFF